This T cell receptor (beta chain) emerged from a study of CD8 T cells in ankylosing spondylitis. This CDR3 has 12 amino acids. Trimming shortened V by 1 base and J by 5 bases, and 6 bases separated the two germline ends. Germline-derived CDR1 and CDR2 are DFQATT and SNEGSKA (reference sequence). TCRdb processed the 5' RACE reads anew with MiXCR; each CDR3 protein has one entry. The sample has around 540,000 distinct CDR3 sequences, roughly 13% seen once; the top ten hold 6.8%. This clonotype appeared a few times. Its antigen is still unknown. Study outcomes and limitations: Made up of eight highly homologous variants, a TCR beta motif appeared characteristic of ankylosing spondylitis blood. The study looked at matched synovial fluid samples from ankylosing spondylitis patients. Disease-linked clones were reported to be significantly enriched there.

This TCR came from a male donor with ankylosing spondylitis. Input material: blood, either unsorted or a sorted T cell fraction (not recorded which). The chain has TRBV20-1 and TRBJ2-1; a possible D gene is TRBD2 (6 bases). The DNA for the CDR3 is TGCAGTGCTAGAGGGACTAACAATGAGCAGTTCTTC. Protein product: CSARGTNNEQFF.